The clone carrying this T cell receptor (beta chain) was counted only a few times. Its antigen remains unknown. This sample is part of a study of high-grade serous ovarian cancer treatment subgroups. Study context: Samples averaged about 15,000 reads and roughly 7,500 unique TCR beta rearrangements. Whole-study results and caveats: Higher neoantigen levels went with greater TCR clonal relatedness. Without spatial data, bulk sequencing limits insight into HGSC tumor diversity.

J gave up 2 bases and V 4 bases, and 4 bases lay outside the gene matches. CDR1 is MNHEY, CDR2 SMNVEV, per germline (reference sequence). The CDR3 extends over 14 amino acids. Generated by immunoSEQ multiplex PCR, the TCRdb table keeps only in-frame clones and is missing some. This table has about 39,000 clones, around 80% appearing once. Tumor samples were taken before definitive surgery or chemotherapy. Specimen: tumor tissue. The rearrangement links TRBV27 to TRBJ1-1; TRBD1 agrees at 7 bases. This TCR was sampled from a human donor with high-grade serous ovarian cancer. CDR3 in amino acids: CASSSDRVNTEAFF. In DNA form, the CDR3 reads TGTGCCAGCAGTTCCGACAGGGTTAACACTGAAGCTTTCTTT.